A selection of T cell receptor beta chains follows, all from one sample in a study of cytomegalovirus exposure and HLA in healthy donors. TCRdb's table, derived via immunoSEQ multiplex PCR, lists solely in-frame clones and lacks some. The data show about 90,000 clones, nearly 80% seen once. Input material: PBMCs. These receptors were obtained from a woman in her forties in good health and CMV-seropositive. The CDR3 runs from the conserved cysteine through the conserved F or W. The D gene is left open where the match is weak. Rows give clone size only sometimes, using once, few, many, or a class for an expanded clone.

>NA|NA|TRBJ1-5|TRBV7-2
TGTGCCAGCAGCTCCTACGGGAGGTCAAATCAGCCCCAGCATTTT
CASSSYGRSNQPQHF
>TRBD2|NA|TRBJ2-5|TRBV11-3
TGTGCCAGCAGACCGGGACAGGTCCCTAGCGGGGGGATCGGGACCCAGTACTTC
CASRPGQVPSGGIGTQYF
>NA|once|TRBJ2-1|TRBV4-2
TGTGCCAGCAGCCAAGGTCGGTCTGCCAATGAGCAGTTCTTC
CASSQGRSANEQFF
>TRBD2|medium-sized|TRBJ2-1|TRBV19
TGTGCCAGTACCGTTCACGGGGGGGCCTACAATGAGCAGTTCTTC
CASTVHGGAYNEQFF
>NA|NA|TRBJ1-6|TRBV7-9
TGTGCCAGCAGCTTAGAGCCGGGGCGAATATTGGGGGGTTCACCCCTCCACTTT
CASSLEPGRILGGSPLHF
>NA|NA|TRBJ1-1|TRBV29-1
TGCAGCGTTGAATTCCAGGGAAACACTGAAGCTTTCTTT
CSVEFQGNTEAFF
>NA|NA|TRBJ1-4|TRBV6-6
TGTGCCAGCAGCCAACCCCAGGCATCTAATGAAAAACTGTTTTTT
CASSQPQASNEKLFF
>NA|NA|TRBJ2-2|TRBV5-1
TGCGCCTCCCGGGAGCAGCCCACCGGGGAGCTGTTTTTT
CASREQPTGELFF
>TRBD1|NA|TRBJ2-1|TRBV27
TGTGCCAGCAGTTCTCCGGGACAGAGCCGAAACAATGAGCAGTTCTTC
CASSSPGQSRNNEQFF
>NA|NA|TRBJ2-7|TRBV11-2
TGTGCCAGCAGCTCCGGGACTTTAGGCGAGCAGTACTTC
CASSSGTLGEQYF
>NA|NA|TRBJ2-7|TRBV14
TGTGCCAGCAGCCAAGGGGCAGGGTATTTGTACGAGCAGTACTTC
CASSQGAGYLYEQYF
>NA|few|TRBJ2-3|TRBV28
TGTGCCAGCAGTTTATGGGTCCCGCGGCGTAGCACAGATACGCAGTATTTT
CASSLWVPRRSTDTQYF
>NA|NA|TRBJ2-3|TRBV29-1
TGCAGCGCCCCTTTCGAGTCGGGCACAGATACGCAGTATTTT
CSAPFESGTDTQYF
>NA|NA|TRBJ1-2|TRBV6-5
TGTGCCAGCAGTTACGGCGGGGGGGCGAATGGCTACACCTTC
CASSYGGGANGYTF
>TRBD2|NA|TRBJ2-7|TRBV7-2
TGTGCCAGCAGCCCTTGGACTAGCGGGAGCGAGCAGTACTTC
CASSPWTSGSEQYF
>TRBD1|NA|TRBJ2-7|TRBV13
TGTGCCAGCAGCTCCCCGACAGGGTCCTACGAGCAGTACTTC
CASSSPTGSYEQYF
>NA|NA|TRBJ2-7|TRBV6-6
TGTGCCAGCAGTTATTTACTGGTTGACTACGAGCAGTACTTC
CASSYLLVDYEQYF
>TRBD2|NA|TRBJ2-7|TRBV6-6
TGTGCCAGCAGTTACCGGGGGGACGAGCAGTACTTC
CASSYRGDEQYF
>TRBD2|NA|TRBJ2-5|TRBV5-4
TGTGCCAGCAGCTTCACCGTTGGACTAGCGGAGATCCAAGAGACCCAGTACTTC
CASSFTVGLAEIQETQYF
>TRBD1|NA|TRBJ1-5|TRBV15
TGTGCCACCAGCACAAGACAGGGTGTATCTCAGCCCCAGCATTTT
CATSTRQGVSQPQHF
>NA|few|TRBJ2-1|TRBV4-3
TGCGCCAGCAGCCAAGATATCGGGAAGGCGGAGGAGCAGTTCTTC
CASSQDIGKAEEQFF
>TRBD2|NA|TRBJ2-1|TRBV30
TGTGCCTGGAATACCGGGACTAGCGGGAGGTGGAACAATGAGCAGTTCTTC
CAWNTGTSGRWNNEQFF
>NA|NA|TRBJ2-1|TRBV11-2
TGTGCCAGCAGCTTAGACACGGGGGTCAATGAGCAGTTCTTC
CASSLDTGVNEQFF
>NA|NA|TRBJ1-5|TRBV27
TGTGTCAGCAGCCCGGCAGGGGCAAATCAGCCCCAGCATTTT
CVSSPAGANQPQHF
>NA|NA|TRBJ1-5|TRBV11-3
TGTGCCAGCAGCTTGGAGGACAATCAGCCCCAGCATTTT
CASSLEDNQPQHF
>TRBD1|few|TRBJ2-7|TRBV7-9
TGTGCCAGCACCGAAACCGACAGGGGCTACGAGCAGTACTTC
CASTETDRGYEQYF
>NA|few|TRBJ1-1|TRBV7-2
TGCGCCAGCAGCCAAGGTCAGGGGTCAAACACTGAAGCTTTCTTT
CASSQGQGSNTEAFF
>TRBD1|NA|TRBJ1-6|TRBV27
TGTGCCAGCAGTACCGGGACAGGGGCGGATTCACCCCTCCACTTT
CASSTGTGADSPLHF
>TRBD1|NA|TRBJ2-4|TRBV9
TGTGCCAGCAGCGGACAGGGGGTACACATTCAGTACTTC
CASSGQGVHIQYF
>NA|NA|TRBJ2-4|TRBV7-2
TGTGCCAGCAGCTTAGCAGGGGAGGACATTCAGTACTTC
CASSLAGEDIQYF
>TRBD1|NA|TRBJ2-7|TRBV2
TGTGCCAGCAACGGACAGGGGAGCTCCTACGAGCAGTACTTC
CASNGQGSSYEQYF
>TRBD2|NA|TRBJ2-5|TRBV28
TGTGCCAGCAGTGCTAGCGGGCTGCTGGGGGAGACCCAGTACTTC
CASSASGLLGETQYF
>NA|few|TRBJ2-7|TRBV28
TGTGCCAGCAGTACCCTCGGCCAGGGGTTTGTGTCCTACGAGCAGTACTTC
CASSTLGQGFVSYEQYF
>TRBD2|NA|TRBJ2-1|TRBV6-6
TGTGCCAGCAGTTATGCGGGAGAGAGCTACAATGAGCAGTTCTTC
CASSYAGESYNEQFF
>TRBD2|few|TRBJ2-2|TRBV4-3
TGCGCCAGCAGCCCCAAAGGAGCGGGAGGTGCGAACACCGGGGAGCTGTTTTTT
CASSPKGAGGANTGELFF
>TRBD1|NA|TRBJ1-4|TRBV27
TGTGCCAGCAGTAAGGGGGCGGCTACTAATGAAAAACTGTTTTTT
CASSKGAATNEKLFF
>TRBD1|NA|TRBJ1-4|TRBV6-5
TGTGCCAGCAGTAAGGGACAGGGTAATGAAAAACTGTTTTTT
CASSKGQGNEKLFF
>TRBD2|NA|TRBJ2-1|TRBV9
TGTGCCAGCAGCCCGTCTAGCGGGTATTACAATGAGCAGTTCTTC
CASSPSSGYYNEQFF
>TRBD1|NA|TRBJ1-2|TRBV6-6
TGTGCCAGCGGACAGGGTCCGGGCTACACCTTC
CASGQGPGYTF
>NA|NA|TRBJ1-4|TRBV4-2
TGTGCCAGCAGCTTAAGACACGTCGATGAAAAACTGTTTTTT
CASSLRHVDEKLFF
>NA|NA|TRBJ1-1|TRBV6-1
TGTGCCAGCAGTGAACGCATAATTACCCAGGCTCCGAACACTGAAGCTTTCTTT
CASSERIITQAPNTEAFF